Shown below are 15 T cell receptor beta chains from a single sample sequenced in a study of blood T cell repertoires in COVID-19 (TCRdb year 2020). The library was built by means of the immunoSEQ multiplex PCR assay. As stored in TCRdb, this immuneACCESS dataset retains in-frame rearrangements with V and J assigned. A fraction of the clones does not appear; measured against another copy, unresolved V genes explain less than half of the discrepancy, and the remainder lacks a known reason. In this sample the table shows under 65,000 clones, 80% to 95% of which occur a single time. 3% to 3.5% of the sample belongs to the ten largest clones. The specimen was peripheral blood. The source of these receptors is a man in his forties or fifties with acute or convalescent COVID-19.

V is TRBV18 and J is TRBJ2-7; tentatively, D is TRBD1 (5 bases). The germline V and J ends were trimmed by 3 bases and 3 bases, with 9 bases remaining between them. From germline, CDR1 is KGHSH and CDR2 LQKENI. This CDR3 contains 13 residues. CDR3 region: CASSPSQGYEQYF. CDR3 bases: TGTGCCAGCTCACCCTCGCAGGGCTACGAGCAGTACTTC. The full variable domain, its missing parts supplied by reference TRBV18 and TRBJ2-7, is NAGVMQNPRHLVRRRGQEARLRCSPMKGHSHVYWYRQLPEEGLKFMVYLQKENIIDESGMPKERFSAEFPKEGPSILRIQQVVRGDSAAYFCASSPSQGYEQYFGPGTRLTVT.

V and J are TRBV19 and TRBJ2-7, with 12 bases fitting TRBD1. The germline V gene has CDR1 LNHDA and CDR2 SQIVND (reference sequence). This CDR3 region has 17 residues. V was clipped by 6 bases and J by 0 bases; unmatched bases: 9. The CDR3 is CASRAGTGGPSSYEQYF. The CDR3 DNA sequence: TGTGCCAGTAGGGCCGGGACAGGGGGCCCAAGCTCCTACGAGCAGTACTTC.

This clone has more than one count but fewer than ten. V gene TRBV10-2 combines with J gene TRBJ2-7; TRBD1 matches 7 bases. Germline CDR1 is WSHSY and CDR2 is SAAADI. With V trimmed by 8 bases and J by 2 bases, 15 bases remained unmatched. The CDR3 runs to 16 residues. This CDR3 reads CASPKVCRGPAYEQYF. In DNA, the CDR3 is TGCGCCAGCCCGAAGGTGTGTAGGGGGCCGGCCTACGAGCAGTACTTC.

V is TRBV6-5 and J is TRBJ1-4; D gene ambiguous. This CDR3 comprises 14 residues. Germline-derived CDR1 and CDR2 are MNHEY and SVGAGI. Trimming removed 7 bases from V and 4 bases from J, with 13 bases in between. CDR3 sequence: CASMTRVGNEKLFF. DNA for the CDR3: TGTGCCAGCATGACCCGGGTGGGTAATGAAAAACTGTTTTTT.

V usage is TRBV7-9 and J usage is TRBJ2-5; 9 bases are a match to TRBD1. The CDR3 consists of 14 residues. J was trimmed by 7 bases and V by 6 bases; bases with no gene match: 9. Germline V gene lookup returns CDR1 SEHNR and CDR2 FQNEAQ (reference sequence). The CDR3 sequence is CASRRGQGGGTQYF. For the CDR3, the DNA is TGTGCCAGCAGACGGGGACAGGGTGGAGGGACCCAGTACTTC.

V usage is TRBV2 and J usage is TRBJ2-2; 7 nucleotides match TRBD1. V trimming: 6 bases; J trimming: 4 bases; junction bases outside the gene matches: 8. The germline gives CDR1 SNHLY, CDR2 FYNNEI. The CDR3 has 15 residues. This chain's CDR3 is CASRRLTGTTGELFF. The CDR3 DNA follows: TGTGCCAGCAGGCGCCTGACAGGGACCACCGGGGAGCTGTTTTTT.

The rearrangement joins TRBV2 to TRBJ2-2; the D gene is possibly TRBD2 (5 bases). With 8 bases removed from V and 1 base from J, the gap between germline ends came to 11 bases. This CDR3 has 14 amino acids. CDR1 is SNHLY, CDR2 FYNNEI, per germline. The chain's CDR3 is CASVRELNTGELFF. The CDR3 DNA sequence: TGTGCCAGCGTGAGGGAGTTGAACACCGGGGAGCTGTTTTTT.

This chain uses TRBV19 with TRBJ1-1; 9 bases map to TRBD1. The V gene end was trimmed by 6 bases and the J gene end by 1 base; junction bases not matched to a gene: 6. Germline V CDR1 and CDR2: LNHDA, SQIVND (reference sequence). The CDR3 has 15 residues. The CDR3 DNA reads as TGTGCCAGTAGGTGGACAGGGGTTGGGAACACTGAAGCTTTCTTT. It translates to CASRWTGVGNTEAFF.

The chain is built from TRBV28 and TRBJ2-7; a possible D gene is TRBD1 (6 bases). The V and J ends lost 6 bases and 5 bases respectively, with 17 bases between them. This CDR3 spans 14 amino acids. The germline gives CDR1 MDHEN, CDR2 SYDVKM. The CDR3 reads CASRIQGRVDEQYF. In DNA, the CDR3 is TGTGCCAGCAGGATACAGGGAAGGGTCGACGAGCAGTACTTC.

The chain has TRBV7-3 and TRBJ1-6; D is uncertain. Germline-derived CDR1 and CDR2 are SGHTA and FQGTGA. The V end was cut by 3 bases, the J end by 6 bases, with 12 bases between. CDR3 size: 15 residues. For the CDR3, the DNA is TGTGCCAGCAGCTTGGGTTCCGGGATTAATTCACCCCTCCACTTT. The encoded protein is CASSLGSGINSPLHF. The whole variable domain, filled in from reference TRBV7-3 and TRBJ1-6, reads GAGVSQTPSNKVTEKGKYVELRCDPISGHTALYWYRQSLGQGPEFLIYFQGTGAADDSGLPNDRFFAVRPEGSVSTLKIQRTERGDSAVYLCASSLGSGINSPLHFGNGTRLTVT.

The chain combines TRBV28 with TRBJ1-5; D remains unclear. Between the trimmed V and J ends, which lost 3 bases and 6 bases, there was a span of 3 bases. Germline loops: CDR1 MDHEN, CDR2 SYDVKM. This CDR3 is 11 amino acids long. CDR3 in amino acids: CASSFGQPQHF. The CDR3 region has the DNA TGTGCCAGCAGTTTCGGTCAGCCCCAGCATTTT.

In DNA, the CDR3 is TGTGCCAGCAGCTCCGACACAAGGGGCATAGGGACCCAGTACTTC. This gives the protein CASSSDTRGIGTQYF. The V and J genes are TRBV7-8 and TRBJ2-5; a possible D gene is TRBD1 (5 bases). The germline CDR1 and CDR2 sequences are SGHVS and FQNEAQ. This CDR3 has 15 residues. Deletions cut 4 bases from V and 7 bases from J, with 19 bases between.

This chain joins TRBV30 and TRBJ2-7; a weak D match, TRBD2 (7 bases). Per germline, CDR1 GTSNPN and CDR2 SVGIG (reference sequence). This CDR3 contains 13 residues. Trimming stripped 5 bases from V and 7 bases from J, with 18 bases between. CDR3 DNA sequence: TGTGCCTGGTCACGCGCGGGGGCGAGGGAGCAGTACTTC. This translates into CAWSRAGAREQYF.

V usage is TRBV5-1 and J usage is TRBJ2-1; 9 bases agree with TRBD1. Germline CDR1 SGHRS, CDR2 YFSETQ. There are 15 residues in the CDR3. After removal of 4 bases from V and 2 bases from J, the junction contained 4 bases not matched to a gene. In DNA form, the CDR3 reads TGCGCCAGCAGCGCGACAGGGGGTGCCTACAATGAGCAGTTCTTC. This encodes CASSATGGAYNEQFF. The variable domain in full, with the rest retrieved from reference TRBV5-1 and TRBJ2-1, is KAGVTQTPRYLIKTRGQQVTLSCSPISGHRSVSWYQQTPGQGLQFLFEYFSETQRNKGNFPGRFSGRQFSNSRSEMNVSTLELGDSALYLCASSATGGAYNEQFFGPGTRLTVL.

The chain carries TRBV10-3 and TRBJ1-2; maybe TRBD1 (6 bases). V was cut by 4 bases and J by 0 bases, with 12 bases left in between. CDR1 and CDR2 (germline): ENHRY, SYGVKD. The CDR3 length is 15 residues. The CDR3 sequence: CAISAQDSPNYGYTF. CDR3 DNA sequence: TGTGCCATCAGTGCCCAGGACAGCCCTAACTATGGCTACACCTTC.